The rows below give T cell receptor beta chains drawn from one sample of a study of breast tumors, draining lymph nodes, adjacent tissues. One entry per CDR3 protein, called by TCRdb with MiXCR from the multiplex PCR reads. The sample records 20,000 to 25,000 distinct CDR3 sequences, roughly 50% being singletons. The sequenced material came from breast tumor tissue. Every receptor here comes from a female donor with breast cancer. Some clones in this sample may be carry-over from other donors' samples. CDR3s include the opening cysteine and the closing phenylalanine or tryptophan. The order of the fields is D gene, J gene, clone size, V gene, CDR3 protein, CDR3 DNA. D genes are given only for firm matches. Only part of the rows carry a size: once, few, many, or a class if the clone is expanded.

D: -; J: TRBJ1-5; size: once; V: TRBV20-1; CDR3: CSARDSSQPQHF; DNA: TGCAGTGCTAGAGATTCAAGTCAGCCCCAGCATTTT
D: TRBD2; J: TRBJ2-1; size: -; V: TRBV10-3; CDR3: CAIRRTSGRYNEQFF; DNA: TGTGCCATCAGAAGGACTAGCGGGAGATACAATGAGCAGTTCTTC
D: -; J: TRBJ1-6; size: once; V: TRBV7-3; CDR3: CASRLSANNSPLHF; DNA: TGTGCCAGCAGGTTGTCAGCCAATAATTCACCCCTCCACTTT
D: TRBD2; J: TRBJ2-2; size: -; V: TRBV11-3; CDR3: CASSSRLAGANTGELFF; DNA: TGTGCCAGCAGCTCCAGACTAGCGGGAGCGAACACCGGGGAGCTGTTTTTT
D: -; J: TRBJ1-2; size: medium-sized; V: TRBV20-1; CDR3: CSARDIYYGYTF; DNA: TGCAGTGCTAGAGATATTTACTATGGCTACACCTTC
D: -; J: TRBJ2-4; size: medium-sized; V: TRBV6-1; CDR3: CASSEGRRQNIQYF; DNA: TGTGCCAGCAGTGAGGGTCGTAGACAAAACATTCAGTACTTC
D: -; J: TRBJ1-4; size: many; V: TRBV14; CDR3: CASSQVGNEKLFF; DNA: TGTGCCAGCAGCCAAGTAGGGAATGAAAAACTGTTTTTT
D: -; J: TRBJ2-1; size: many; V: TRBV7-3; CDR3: CASSSQGGMSSYNEQFF; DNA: TGTGCCAGCAGCTCCCAGGGCGGGATGAGCTCCTACAATGAGCAGTTCTTC
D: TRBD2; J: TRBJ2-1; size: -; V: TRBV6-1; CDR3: CASSAFSGTSGRDYNEQFF; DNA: TGTGCCAGCAGCGCTTTCTCCGGGACTAGCGGGAGGGACTACAATGAGCAGTTCTTC
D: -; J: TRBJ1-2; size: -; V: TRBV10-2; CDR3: CASSEWSTTNYGYTF; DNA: TGCGCCAGCAGTGAGTGGAGTACCACGAACTATGGCTACACCTTC
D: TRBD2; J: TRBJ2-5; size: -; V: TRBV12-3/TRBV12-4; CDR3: CASSFGLAGGPSQETQYF; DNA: TGTGCCAGCAGTTTCGGACTAGCGGGAGGGCCGAGTCAGGAGACCCAGTACTTC
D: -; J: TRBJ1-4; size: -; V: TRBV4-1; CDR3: CASSQTQGEKLFF; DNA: TGCGCCAGCAGCCAAACACAGGGAGAAAAACTGTTTTTT
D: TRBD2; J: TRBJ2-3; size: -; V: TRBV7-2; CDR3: CASRGEAGGPDTQYF; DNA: TGTGCCAGCAGGGGGGAAGCGGGAGGTCCAGATACGCAGTATTTT
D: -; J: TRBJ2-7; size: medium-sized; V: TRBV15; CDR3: CATSPQNPDGPYEQYF; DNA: TGTGCCACCAGCCCCCAAAACCCGGACGGACCCTACGAGCAGTACTTC
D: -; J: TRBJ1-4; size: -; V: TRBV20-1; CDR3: CSAEDSDSTNEKLFF; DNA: TGCAGTGCGGAGGACAGCGACTCAACTAATGAAAAACTGTTTTTT
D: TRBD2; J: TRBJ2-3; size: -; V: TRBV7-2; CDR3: CASSLGGLAGDTQYF; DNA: TGTGCCAGCAGCTTAGGGGGACTAGCGGGAGATACGCAGTATTTT
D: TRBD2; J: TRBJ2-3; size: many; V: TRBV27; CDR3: CASTSSGLGTDTQYF; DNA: TGTGCCAGCACCTCGTCGGGACTAGGCACAGATACGCAGTATTTT
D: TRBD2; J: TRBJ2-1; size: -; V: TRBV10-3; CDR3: CAIRRTSGRNQFF; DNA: TGTGCCATCAGAAGGACTAGCGGGAGGAATCAGTTCTTC
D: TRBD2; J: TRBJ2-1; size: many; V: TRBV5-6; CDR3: CASSSTSGRGNNEQFF; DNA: TGTGCCAGCAGCTCTACTAGCGGGAGGGGGAACAATGAGCAGTTCTTC
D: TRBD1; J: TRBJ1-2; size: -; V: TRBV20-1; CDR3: CSAPGQGARHGYTF; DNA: TGCAGTGCTCCCGGACAGGGGGCCCGACATGGCTACACCTTC
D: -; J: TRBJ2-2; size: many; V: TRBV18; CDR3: CASSPPYLNTGELFF; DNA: TGTGCCAGCTCACCACCGTATTTGAACACCGGGGAGCTGTTTTTT
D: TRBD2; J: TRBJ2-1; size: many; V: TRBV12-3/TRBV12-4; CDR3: CASSPAGGRGEQFF; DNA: TGTGCCAGCAGTCCAGCGGGAGGCCGCGGTGAGCAGTTCTTC
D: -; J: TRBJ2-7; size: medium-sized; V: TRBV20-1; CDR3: CSARAPSDYEQYF; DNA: TGCAGTGCTAGGGCCCCTAGCGACTACGAGCAGTACTTC
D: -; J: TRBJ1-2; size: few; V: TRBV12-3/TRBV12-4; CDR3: CASSLGQSGGYTF; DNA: TGTGCCAGCAGTTTAGGGCAGTCCGGAGGCTACACCTTC
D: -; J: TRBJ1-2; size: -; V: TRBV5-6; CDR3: CASSQDRGYGYTF; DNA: TGTGCCAGCAGCCAGGACAGAGGCTATGGCTACACCTTC
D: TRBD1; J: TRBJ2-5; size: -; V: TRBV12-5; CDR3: CASGPRDRSRETQYF; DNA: TGTGCTAGTGGTCCAAGGGACAGGAGTCGAGAGACCCAGTACTTC
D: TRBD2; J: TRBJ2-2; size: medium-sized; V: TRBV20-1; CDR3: CSARGEATTGELFF; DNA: TGCAGTGCTCGGGGGGAGGCTACCACCGGGGAGCTGTTTTTT
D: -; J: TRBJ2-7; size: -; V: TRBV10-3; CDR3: CAISDGDGAYEQYF; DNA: TGTGCCATCAGTGACGGGGACGGCGCCTACGAGCAGTACTTC
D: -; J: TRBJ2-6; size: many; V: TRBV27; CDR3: CASSPSDSSSGANVLTF; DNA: TGTGCCAGCAGTCCATCGGACAGCTCCTCTGGGGCCAACGTCCTGACTTTC
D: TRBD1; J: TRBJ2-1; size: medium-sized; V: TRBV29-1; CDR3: CSVVRTGGRGEQFF; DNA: TGCAGCGTTGTTCGGACAGGGGGCCGAGGTGAGCAGTTCTTC
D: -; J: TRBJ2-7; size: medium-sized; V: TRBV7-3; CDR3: CASSLTAGPYEQYF; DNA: TGTGCCAGCAGCTTAACGGCAGGGCCCTACGAGCAGTACTTC
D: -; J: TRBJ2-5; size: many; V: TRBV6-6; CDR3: CASSHSMVRLQETQYF; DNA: TGTGCCAGCAGTCACTCGATGGTACGGCTCCAAGAGACCCAGTACTTC
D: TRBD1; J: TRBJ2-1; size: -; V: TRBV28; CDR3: CAGSRTGGSNEQFF; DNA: TGTGCCGGCAGTAGAACAGGGGGAAGCAACGAGCAGTTCTTC
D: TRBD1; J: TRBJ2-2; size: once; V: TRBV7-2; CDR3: CASSGPGQGATGELFF; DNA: TGTGCCAGCAGCGGACCGGGACAGGGGGCCACCGGGGAGCTGTTTTTT
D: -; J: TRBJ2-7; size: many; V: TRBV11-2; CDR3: CASSLDRSVFSYEQYF; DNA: TGTGCCAGTAGCTTAGATCGGAGCGTCTTCTCCTACGAGCAGTACTTC
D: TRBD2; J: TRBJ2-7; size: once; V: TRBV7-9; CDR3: CASSSGTSAHEQYF; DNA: TGTGCCAGCAGCTCCGGGACTAGCGCCCACGAGCAGTACTTC
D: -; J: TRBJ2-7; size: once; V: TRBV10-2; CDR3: CASSPESSYEQYF; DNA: TGCGCCAGCTCACCTGAGAGCTCCTACGAGCAGTACTTC
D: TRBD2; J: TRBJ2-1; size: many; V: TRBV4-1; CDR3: CASSQVVGLAHNEQFF; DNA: TGCGCCAGCAGCCAAGTGGTTGGACTAGCGCATAATGAGCAGTTCTTC
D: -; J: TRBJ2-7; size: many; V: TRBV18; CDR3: CASSPLRGNEQYF; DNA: TGTGCCAGCTCACCACTCAGGGGAAACGAGCAGTACTTC
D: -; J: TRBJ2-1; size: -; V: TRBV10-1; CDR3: CAISVEWGNEQFF; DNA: TGTGCCATCAGTGTCGAGTGGGGCAATGAGCAGTTCTTC
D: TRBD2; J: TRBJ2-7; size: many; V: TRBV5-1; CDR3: CASSGEAGDEQYF; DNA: TGCGCCAGCAGTGGGGAAGCGGGGGACGAGCAGTACTTC
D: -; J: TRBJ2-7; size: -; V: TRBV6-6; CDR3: CASSYSRYEQYF; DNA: TGTGCCAGCAGTTACTCGAGATACGAGCAGTACTTC
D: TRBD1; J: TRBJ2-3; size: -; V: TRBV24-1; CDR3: CATSDAGTGGLDYNEQYF; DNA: TGTGCCACCAGTGATGCCGGGACAGGGGGCTTAGACTACAATGAGCAGTATTTT
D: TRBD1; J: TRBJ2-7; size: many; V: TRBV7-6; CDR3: CASSLAETGGNEQYF; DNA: TGTGCCAGCAGCTTAGCGGAGACAGGGGGAAACGAGCAGTACTTC
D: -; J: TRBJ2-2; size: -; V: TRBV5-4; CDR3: CASSLITGYTGELSF; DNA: TGTGCCAGCAGCTTGATAACAGGATACACCGGGGAGCTGTCCTTT
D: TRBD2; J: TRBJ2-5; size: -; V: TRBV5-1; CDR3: CASSSSTSGRRGQETQYF; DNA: TGCGCCAGCAGCTCCTCGACTAGCGGGAGGAGAGGTCAAGAGACCCAGTACTTC
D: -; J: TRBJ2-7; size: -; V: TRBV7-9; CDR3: CASSPPGSSYEQYF; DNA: TGTGCCAGCAGCCCCCCGGGGAGCTCCTACGAGCAGTACTTC
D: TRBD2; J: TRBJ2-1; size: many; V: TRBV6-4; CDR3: CASSHSRGGYNEQFF; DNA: TGTGCCAGCAGTCACTCGCGGGGGGGGTACAATGAGCAGTTCTTC